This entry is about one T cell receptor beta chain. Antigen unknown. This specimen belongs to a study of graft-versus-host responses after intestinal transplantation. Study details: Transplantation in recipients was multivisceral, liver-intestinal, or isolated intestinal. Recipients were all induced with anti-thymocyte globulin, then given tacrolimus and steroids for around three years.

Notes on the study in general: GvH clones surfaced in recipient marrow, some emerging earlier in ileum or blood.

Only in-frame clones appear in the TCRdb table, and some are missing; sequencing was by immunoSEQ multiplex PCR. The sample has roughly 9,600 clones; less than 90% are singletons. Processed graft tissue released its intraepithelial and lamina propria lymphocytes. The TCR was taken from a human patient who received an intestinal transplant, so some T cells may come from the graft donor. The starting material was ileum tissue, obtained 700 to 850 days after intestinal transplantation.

CDR3 sequence (DNA): TGCGCCAGCAGCCAAGCCGGACAGGGGTTAACCTACGAGCAGTACTTC. Amino acids: CASSQAGQGLTYEQYF. This sequence joins TRBV4-1 and TRBJ2-7, with 9 positions matching TRBD1. CDR1 and CDR2 from the germline V gene are MGHRA and YSYEKL. The V gene end was trimmed by 1 base and the J gene end by 2 bases; junction bases not matched to a gene: 6. CDR3 length equals 16 residues.